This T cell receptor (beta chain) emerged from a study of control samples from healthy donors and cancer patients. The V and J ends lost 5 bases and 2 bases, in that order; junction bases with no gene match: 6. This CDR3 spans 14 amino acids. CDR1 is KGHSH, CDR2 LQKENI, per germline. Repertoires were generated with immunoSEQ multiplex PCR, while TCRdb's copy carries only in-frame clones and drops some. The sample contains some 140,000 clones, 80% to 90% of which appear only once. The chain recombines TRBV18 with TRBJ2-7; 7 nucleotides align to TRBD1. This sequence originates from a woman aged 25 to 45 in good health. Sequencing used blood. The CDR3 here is CASSTTGTAYEQYF. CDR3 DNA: TGTGCCAGCTCAACGACCGGGACAGCCTACGAGCAGTACTTC.